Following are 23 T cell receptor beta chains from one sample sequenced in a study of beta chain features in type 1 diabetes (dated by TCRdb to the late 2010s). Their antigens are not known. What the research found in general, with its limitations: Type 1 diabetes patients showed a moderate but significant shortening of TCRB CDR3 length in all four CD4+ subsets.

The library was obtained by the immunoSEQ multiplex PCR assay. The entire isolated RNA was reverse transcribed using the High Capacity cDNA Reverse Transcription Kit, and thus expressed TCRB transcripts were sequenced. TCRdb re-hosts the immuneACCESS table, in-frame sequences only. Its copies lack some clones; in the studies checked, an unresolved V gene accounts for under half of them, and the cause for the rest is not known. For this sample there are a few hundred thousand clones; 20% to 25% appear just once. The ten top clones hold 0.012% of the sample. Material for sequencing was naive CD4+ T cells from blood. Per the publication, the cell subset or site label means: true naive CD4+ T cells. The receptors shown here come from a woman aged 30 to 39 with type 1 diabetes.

The CDR3 sequence: CASSLDIDWNYGYTF. In nucleotides, the CDR3 is TGTGCCAGCAGCTTAGACATAGACTGGAACTATGGCTACACCTTC. J is TRBJ1-2 and V is TRBV7-2; D gene uncertain. The germline gives CDR1 SGHTA, CDR2 FQGNSA. Trimming stripped 1 base from V and 2 bases from J, with 11 bases between. This CDR3 spans 15 amino acids. The full variable domain, rest sourced from reference TRBV7-2 and TRBJ1-2, is GAGVSQSPSNKVTEKGKDVELRCDPISGHTALYWYRQSLGQGLEFLIYFQGNSAPDKSGLPSDRFSAERTGGSVSTLTIQRTQQEDSAVYLCASSLDIDWNYGYTFGSGTRLTVV.

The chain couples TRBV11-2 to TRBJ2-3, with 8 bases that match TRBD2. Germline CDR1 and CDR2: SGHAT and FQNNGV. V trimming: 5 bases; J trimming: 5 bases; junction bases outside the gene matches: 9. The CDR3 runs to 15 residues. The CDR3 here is CASSPAGLEVDTQYF. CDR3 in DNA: TGTGCCAGCAGCCCCGCGGGACTAGAAGTAGATACGCAGTATTTT.

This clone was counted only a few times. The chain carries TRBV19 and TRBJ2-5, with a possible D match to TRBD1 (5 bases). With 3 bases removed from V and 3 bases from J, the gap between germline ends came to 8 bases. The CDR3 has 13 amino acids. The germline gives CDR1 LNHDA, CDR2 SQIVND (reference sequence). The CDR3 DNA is TGTGCCAGTAGTATCGTAGGGGAAGAGACCCAGTACTTC. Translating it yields CASSIVGEETQYF.

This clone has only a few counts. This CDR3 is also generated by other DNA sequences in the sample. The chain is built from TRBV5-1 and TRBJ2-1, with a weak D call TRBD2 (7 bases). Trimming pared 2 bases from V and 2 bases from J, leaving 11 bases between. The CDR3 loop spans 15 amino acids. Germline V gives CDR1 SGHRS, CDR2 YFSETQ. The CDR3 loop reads CASSFSGGAYNEQFF. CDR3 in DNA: TGCGCCAGCAGCTTCTCGGGGGGCGCCTACAATGAGCAGTTCTTC. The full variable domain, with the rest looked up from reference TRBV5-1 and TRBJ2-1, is KAGVTQTPRYLIKTRGQQVTLSCSPISGHRSVSWYQQTPGQGLQFLFEYFSETQRNKGNFPGRFSGRQFSNSRSEMNVSTLELGDSALYLCASSFSGGAYNEQFFGPGTRLTVL.

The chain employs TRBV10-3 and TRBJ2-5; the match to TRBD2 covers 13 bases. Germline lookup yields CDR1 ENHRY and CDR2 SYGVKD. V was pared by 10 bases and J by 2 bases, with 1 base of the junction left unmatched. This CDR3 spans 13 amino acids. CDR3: CATTSGRQETQYF. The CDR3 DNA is TGTGCCACGACTAGCGGGAGGCAAGAGACCCAGTACTTC.

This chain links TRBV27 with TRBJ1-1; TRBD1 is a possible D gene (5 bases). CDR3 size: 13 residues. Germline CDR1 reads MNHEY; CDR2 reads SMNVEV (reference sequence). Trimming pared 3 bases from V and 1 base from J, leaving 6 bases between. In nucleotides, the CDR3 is TGTGCCAGCAGTTTTCAGGGGAACACTGAAGCTTTCTTT. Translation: CASSFQGNTEAFF.

The chain's CDR3 is CASSSDTEAFF. CDR3 nucleotides: TGTGCCAGCAGTTCAGACACTGAAGCTTTCTTT. The chain combines TRBV9 with TRBJ1-1; no reliable D call. Germline V gene data show CDR1 as SGDLS and CDR2 as YYNGEE. This CDR3 is 11 amino acids long. Trimming pared 5 bases from V and 3 bases from J, leaving 5 bases between.

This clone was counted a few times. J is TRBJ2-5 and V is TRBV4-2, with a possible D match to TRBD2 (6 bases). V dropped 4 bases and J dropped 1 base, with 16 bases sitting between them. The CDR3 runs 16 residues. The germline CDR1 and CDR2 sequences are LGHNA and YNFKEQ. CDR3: CASSPGVSRAQETQYF. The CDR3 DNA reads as TGTGCCAGCAGCCCGGGGGTATCAAGGGCCCAAGAGACCCAGTACTTC.

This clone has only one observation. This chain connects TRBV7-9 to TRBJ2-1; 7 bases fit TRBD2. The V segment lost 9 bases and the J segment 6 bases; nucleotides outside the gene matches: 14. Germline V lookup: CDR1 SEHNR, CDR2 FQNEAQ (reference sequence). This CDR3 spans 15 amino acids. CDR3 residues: CASANGLDFRNEQFF. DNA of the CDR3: TGTGCCAGTGCGAACGGACTAGATTTTCGCAATGAGCAGTTCTTC.

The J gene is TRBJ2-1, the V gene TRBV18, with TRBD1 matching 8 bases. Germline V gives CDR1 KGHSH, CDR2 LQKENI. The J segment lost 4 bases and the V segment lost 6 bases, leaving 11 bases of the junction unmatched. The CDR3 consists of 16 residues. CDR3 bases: TGTGCCAGCTCGCCAAAGGGACAGGCTGTATACAATGAGCAGTTCTTC. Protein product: CASSPKGQAVYNEQFF.

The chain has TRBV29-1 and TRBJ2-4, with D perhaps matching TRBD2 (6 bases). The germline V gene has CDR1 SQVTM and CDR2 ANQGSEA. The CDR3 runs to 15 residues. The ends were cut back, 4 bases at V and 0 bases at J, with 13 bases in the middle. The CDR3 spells CSVGGGDLAKNIQYF. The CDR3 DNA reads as TGCAGCGTTGGGGGAGGAGACTTAGCCAAAAACATTCAGTACTTC. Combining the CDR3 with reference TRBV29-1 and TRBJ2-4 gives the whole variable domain SAVISQKPSRDICQRGTSLTIQCQVDSQVTMMFWYRQQPGQSLTLIATANQGSEATYESGFVIDKFPISRPNLTFSTLTVSNMSPEDSSIYLCSVGGGDLAKNIQYFGAGTRLSVL.

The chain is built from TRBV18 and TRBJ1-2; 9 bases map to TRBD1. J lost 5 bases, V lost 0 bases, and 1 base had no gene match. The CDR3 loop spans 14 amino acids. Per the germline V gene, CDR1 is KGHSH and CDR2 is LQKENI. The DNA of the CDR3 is TGTGCCAGCTCACCACCGACAGGGGGTTATGGCTACACCTTC. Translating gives CASSPPTGGYGYTF.

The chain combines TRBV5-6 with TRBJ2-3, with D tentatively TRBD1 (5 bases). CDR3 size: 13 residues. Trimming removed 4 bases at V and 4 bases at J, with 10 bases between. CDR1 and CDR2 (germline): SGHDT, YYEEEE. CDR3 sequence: CASSVSGSDTQYF. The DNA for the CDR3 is TGTGCCAGCAGCGTCTCAGGGTCAGATACGCAGTATTTT. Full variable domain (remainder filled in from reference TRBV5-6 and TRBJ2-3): DAGVTQSPTHLIKTRGQQVTLRCSPKSGHDTVSWYQQALGQGPQFIFQYYEEEERQRGNFPDRFSGHQFPNYSSELNVNALLLGDSALYLCASSVSGSDTQYFGPGTRLTVL.

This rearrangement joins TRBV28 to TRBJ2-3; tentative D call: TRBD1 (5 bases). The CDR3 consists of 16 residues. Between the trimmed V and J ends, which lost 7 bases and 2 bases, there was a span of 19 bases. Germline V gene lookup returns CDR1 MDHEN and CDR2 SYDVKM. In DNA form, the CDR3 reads TGTGCCAGCAAAATCTTGGGGCGAGCCTCCACAGATACGCAGTATTTT. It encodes CASKILGRASTDTQYF.

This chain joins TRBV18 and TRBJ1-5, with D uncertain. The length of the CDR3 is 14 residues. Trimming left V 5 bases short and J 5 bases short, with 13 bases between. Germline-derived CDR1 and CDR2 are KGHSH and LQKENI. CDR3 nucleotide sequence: TGTGCCAGCTCAGCCGAGACATCGGATCAGCCCCAGCATTTT. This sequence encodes CASSAETSDQPQHF.

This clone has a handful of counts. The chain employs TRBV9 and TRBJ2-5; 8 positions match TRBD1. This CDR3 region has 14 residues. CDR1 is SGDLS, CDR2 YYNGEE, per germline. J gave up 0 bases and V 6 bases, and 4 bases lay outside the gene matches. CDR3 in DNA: TGTGCCAGCACCAGGACAGGGTACCAAGAGACCCAGTACTTC. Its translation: CASTRTGYQETQYF.

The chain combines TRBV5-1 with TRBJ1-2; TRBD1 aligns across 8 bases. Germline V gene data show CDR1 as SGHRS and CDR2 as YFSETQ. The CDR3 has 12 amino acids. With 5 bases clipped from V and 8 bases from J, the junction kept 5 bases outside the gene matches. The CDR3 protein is CASSMTGEGYTF. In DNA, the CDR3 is TGCGCCAGCAGTATGACAGGGGAAGGCTACACCTTC. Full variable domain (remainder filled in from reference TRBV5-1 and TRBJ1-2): KAGVTQTPRYLIKTRGQQVTLSCSPISGHRSVSWYQQTPGQGLQFLFEYFSETQRNKGNFPGRFSGRQFSNSRSEMNVSTLELGDSALYLCASSMTGEGYTFGSGTRLTVV.

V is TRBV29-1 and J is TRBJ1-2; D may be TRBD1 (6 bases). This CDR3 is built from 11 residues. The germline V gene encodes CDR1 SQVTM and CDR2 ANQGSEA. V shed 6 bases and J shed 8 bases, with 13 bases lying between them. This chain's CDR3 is CSVQGAGGYTF. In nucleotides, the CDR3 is TGCAGCGTACAGGGTGCAGGCGGCTACACCTTC.

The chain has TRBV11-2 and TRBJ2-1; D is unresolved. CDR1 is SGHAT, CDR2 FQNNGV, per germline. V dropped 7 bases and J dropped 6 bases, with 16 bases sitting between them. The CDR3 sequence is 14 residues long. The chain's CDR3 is CASTRTAAVNEQFF. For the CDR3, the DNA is TGTGCCAGCACCCGTACCGCGGCCGTCAATGAGCAGTTCTTC.

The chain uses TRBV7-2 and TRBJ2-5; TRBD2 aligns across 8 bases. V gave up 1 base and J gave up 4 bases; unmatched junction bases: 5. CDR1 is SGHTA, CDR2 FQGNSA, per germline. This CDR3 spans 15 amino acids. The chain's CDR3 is CASSLEISGIETQYF. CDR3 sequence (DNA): TGTGCCAGCAGCTTAGAGATTAGCGGGATAGAGACCCAGTACTTC.

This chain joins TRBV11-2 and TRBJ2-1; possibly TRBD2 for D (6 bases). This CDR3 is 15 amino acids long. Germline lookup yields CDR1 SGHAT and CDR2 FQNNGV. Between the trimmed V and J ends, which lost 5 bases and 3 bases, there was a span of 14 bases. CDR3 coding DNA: TGTGCCAGCAGCCCCCAGCGGGCCGTCTACAATGAGCAGTTCTTC. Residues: CASSPQRAVYNEQFF.

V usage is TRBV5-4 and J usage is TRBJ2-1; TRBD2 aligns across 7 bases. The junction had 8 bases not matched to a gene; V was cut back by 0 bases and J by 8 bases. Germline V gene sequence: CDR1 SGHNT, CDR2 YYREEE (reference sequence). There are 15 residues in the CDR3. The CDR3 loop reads CASSLGLAAMYEQFF. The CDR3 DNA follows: TGTGCCAGCAGCTTGGGTCTAGCGGCTATGTATGAGCAGTTCTTC.

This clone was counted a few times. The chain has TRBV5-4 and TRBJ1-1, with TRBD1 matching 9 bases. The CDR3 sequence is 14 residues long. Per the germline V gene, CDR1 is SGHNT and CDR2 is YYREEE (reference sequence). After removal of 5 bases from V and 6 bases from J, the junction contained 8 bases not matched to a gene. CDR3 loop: CASSPGTGRSEAFF. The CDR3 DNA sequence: TGTGCCAGCAGTCCCGGGACAGGGAGGTCTGAAGCTTTCTTT.